The present T cell receptor beta chain was sequenced within a study of cytomegalovirus exposure and HLA in healthy donors. Study-wide results and limits: The listing of roughly 160 TCR beta chains classed them as cytomegalovirus-associated.

CDR1 MGHRA and CDR2 YSYEKL come from the germline V gene. The ends were cut back, 2 bases at V and 1 base at J, with 3 bases in the middle. The CDR3 totals 14 residues. Sequenced by immunoSEQ multiplex PCR; TCRdb stores in-frame clones only, minus some. This sample has about 150,000 clones, with about 91% found just once. Remarks on this clone: What it binds is not known.

The specimen sequenced was PBMCs. This chain connects TRBV4-1 to TRBJ2-6, with no clear D. This clonotype was sampled from a young woman in good health and CMV-seropositive. The CDR3 loop reads CASSQTSGANVLTF. CDR3 sequence (DNA): TGCGCCAGCAGCCAAACTTCTGGGGCCAACGTCCTGACTTTC.